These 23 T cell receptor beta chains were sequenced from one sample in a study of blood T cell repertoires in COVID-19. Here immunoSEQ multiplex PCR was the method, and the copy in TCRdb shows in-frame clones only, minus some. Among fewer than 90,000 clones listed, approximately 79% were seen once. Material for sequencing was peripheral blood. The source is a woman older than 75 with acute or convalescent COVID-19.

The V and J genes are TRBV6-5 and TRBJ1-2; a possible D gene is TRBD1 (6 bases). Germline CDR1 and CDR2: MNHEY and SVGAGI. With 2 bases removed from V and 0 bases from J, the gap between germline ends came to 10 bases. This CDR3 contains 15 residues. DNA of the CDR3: TGTGCCAGCAGTTACGCCAGGGGCCCTAACTATGGCTACACCTTC. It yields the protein CASSYARGPNYGYTF.

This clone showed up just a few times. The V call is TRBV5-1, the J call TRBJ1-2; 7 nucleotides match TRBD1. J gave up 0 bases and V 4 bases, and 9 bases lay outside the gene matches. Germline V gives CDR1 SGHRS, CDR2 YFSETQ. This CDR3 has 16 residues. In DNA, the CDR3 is TGCGCCAGCAGCGGAGGGGACAGCATAGCTAACTATGGCTACACCTTC. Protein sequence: CASSGGDSIANYGYTF.

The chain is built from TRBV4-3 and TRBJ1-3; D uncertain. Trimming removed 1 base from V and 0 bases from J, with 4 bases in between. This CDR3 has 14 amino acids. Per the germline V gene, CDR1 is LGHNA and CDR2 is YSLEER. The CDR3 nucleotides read TGCGCCAGCAGCCAAGTAGCCTCTGGAAACACCATATATTTT. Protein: CASSQVASGNTIYF.

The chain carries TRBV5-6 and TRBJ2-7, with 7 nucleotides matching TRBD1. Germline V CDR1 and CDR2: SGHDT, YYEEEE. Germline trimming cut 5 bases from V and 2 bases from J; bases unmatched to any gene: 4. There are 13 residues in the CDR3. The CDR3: CASRYRGTYEQYF. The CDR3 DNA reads TGTGCCAGCAGATACAGGGGTACCTACGAGCAGTACTTC.

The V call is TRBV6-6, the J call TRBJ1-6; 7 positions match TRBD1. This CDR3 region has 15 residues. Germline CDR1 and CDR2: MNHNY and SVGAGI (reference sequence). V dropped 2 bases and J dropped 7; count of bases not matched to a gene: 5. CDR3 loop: CASSYRDSSNSPLHF. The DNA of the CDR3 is TGTGCCAGCAGTTACAGGGACAGTTCGAATTCACCCCTCCACTTT.

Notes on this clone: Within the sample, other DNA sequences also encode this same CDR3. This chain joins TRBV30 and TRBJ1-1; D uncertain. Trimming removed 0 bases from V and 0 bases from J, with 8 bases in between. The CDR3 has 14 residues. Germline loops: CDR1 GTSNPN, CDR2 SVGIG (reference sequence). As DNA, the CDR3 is TGTGCCTGGAGTGTACCGGGGATGAACACTGAAGCTTTCTTT. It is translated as CAWSVPGMNTEAFF.

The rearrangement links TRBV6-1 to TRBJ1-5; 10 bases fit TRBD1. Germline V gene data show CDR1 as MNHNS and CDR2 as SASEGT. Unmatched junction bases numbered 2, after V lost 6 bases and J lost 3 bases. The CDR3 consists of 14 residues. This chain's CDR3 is CASSGQGVNQPQHF. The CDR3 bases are TGTGCCAGCAGCGGACAGGGGGTCAATCAGCCCCAGCATTTT.

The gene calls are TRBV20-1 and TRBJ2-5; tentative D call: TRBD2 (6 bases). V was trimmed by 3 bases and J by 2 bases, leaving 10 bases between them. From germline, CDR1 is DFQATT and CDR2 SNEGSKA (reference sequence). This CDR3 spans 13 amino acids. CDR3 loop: CSASDAGQETQYF. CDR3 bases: TGCAGTGCTAGTGATGCGGGGCAAGAGACCCAGTACTTC.

The CDR3 DNA is TGTGCCAGCAGCGTAGACAGCGGGGGGGAGGAGACCCAGTACTTC. Amino acid sequence: CASSVDSGGEETQYF. V gene TRBV9 combines with J gene TRBJ2-5; 10 bases fit TRBD2. The ends lost 0 bases at V and 5 bases at J; junction bases unmatched: 4. Germline CDR1 is SGDLS and CDR2 is YYNGEE. This CDR3 is 15 amino acids long.

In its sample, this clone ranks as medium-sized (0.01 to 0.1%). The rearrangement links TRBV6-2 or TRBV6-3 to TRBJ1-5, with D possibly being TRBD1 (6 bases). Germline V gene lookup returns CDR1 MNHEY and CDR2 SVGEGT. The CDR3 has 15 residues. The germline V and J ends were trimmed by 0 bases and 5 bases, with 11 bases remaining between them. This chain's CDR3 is CASSYSLRGDQPQHF. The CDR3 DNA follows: TGTGCCAGCAGTTACTCGCTCAGGGGCGATCAGCCCCAGCATTTT.

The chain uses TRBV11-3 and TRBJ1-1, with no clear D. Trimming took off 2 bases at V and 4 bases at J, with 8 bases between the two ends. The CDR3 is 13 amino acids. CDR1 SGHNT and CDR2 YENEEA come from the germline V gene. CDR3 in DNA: TGTGCCAGCAGCTTACAACATGGCACTGAAGCTTTCTTT. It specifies CASSLQHGTEAFF.

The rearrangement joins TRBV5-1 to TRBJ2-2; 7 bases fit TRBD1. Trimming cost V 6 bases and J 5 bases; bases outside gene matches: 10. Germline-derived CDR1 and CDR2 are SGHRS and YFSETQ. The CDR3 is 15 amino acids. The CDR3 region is CASTQQGSETGELFF. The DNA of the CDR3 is TGCGCCAGCACCCAACAGGGGTCTGAGACCGGGGAGCTGTTTTTT.

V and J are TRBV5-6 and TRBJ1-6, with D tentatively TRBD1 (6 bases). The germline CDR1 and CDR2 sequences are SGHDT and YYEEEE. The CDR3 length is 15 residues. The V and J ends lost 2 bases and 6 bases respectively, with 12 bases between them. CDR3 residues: CASSLGRGPNSPLHF. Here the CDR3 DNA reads TGTGCCAGCAGCTTAGGCAGGGGTCCTAATTCACCCCTCCACTTT.

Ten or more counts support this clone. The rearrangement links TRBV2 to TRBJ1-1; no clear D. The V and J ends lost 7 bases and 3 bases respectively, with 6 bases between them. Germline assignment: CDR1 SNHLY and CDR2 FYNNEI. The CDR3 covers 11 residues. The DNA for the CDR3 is TGTGCCAGCACTTTTGACACTGAAGCTTTCTTT. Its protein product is CASTFDTEAFF.

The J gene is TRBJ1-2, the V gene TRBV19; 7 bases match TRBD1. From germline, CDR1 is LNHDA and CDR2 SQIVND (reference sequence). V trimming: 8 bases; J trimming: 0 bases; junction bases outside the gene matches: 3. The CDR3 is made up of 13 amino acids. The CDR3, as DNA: TGTGCCAGTCGGGACAGAGCTAACTATGGCTACACCTTC. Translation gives CASRDRANYGYTF.

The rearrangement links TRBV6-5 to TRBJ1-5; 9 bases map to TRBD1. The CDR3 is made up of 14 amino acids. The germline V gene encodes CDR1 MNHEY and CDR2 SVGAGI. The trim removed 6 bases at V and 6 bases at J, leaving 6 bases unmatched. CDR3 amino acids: CASRLQGASQPQHF. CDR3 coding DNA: TGTGCCAGCAGGCTACAGGGGGCGAGTCAGCCCCAGCATTTT.

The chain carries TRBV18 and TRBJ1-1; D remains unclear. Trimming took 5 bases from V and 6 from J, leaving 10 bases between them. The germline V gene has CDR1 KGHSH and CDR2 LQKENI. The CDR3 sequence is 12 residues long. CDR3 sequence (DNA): TGTGCCAGCTCAGGCGGGGTGGCTGAAGCTTTCTTT. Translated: CASSGGVAEAFF.

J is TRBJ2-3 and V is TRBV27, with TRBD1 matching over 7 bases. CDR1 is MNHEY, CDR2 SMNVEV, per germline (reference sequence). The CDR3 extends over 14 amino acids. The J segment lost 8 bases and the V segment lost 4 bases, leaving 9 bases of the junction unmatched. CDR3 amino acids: CASSYRGVAATQYF. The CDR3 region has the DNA TGTGCCAGCAGTTACAGGGGCGTAGCAGCTACGCAGTATTTT.

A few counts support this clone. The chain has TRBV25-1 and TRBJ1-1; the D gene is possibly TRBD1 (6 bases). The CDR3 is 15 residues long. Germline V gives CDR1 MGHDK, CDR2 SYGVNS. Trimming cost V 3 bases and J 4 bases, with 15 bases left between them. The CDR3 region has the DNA TGTGCCAGCAGTGAGTCGAGGGGGATGAGCACTGAAGCTTTCTTT. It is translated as CASSESRGMSTEAFF. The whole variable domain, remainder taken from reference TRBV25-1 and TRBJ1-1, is EADIYQTPRYLVIGTGKKITLECSQTMGHDKMYWYQQDPGMELHLIHYSYGVNSTEKGDLSSESTVSRIRTEHFPLTLESARPSHTSQYLCASSESRGMSTEAFFGQGTRLTVV.

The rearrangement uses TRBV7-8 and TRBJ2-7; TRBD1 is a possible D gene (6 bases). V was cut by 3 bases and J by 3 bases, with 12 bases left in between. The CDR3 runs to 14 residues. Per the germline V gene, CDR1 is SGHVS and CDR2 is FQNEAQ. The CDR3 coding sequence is TGTGCCAGCAGCTTCTCGGACAGTTACTACGAGCAGTACTTC. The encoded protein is CASSFSDSYYEQYF. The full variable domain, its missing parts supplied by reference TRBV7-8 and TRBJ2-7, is GAGVSQSPRYKVAKRGQDVALRCDPISGHVSLFWYQQALGQGPEFLTYFQNEAQLDKSGLPSDRFFAERPEGSVSTLKIQRTQQEDSAVYLCASSFSDSYYEQYFGPGTRLTVT.

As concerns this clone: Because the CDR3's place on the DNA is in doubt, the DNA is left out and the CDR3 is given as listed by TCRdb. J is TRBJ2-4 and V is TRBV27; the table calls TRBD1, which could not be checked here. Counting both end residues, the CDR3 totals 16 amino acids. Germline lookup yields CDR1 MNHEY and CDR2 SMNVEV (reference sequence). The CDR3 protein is CASSSSDRAAKNIQYF.

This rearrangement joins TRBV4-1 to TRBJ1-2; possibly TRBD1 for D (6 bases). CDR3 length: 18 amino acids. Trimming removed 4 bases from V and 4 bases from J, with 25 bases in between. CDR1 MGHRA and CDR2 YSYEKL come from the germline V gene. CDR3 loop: CASSPVGRGRTLGYGYTF. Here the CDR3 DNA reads TGCGCCAGCAGCCCGGTAGGGCGGGGGCGGACCCTTGGCTATGGCTACACCTTC.

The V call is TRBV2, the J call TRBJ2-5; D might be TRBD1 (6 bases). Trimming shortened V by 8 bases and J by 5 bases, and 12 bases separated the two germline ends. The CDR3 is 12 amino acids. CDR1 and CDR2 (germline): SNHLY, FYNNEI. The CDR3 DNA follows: TGTGCCAGCCAGGGGCCTAGGGAGACCCAGTACTTC. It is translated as CASQGPRETQYF. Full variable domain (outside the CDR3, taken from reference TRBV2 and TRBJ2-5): EPEVTQTPSHQVTQMGQEVILRCVPISNHLYFYWYRQILGQKVEFLVSFYNNEISEKSEIFDDQFSVERPDGSNFTLKIRSTKLEDSAMYFCASQGPRETQYFGPGTRLLVL.